This T cell receptor beta chain stems from a study of cytomegalovirus exposure and HLA in healthy donors. Study-wide results and caveats: Cytomegalovirus association was assigned to more than 150 TCR beta chains.

This clone was counted a single time. The antigen is unknown. It was with 60 Vbeta and 13 Jbeta primers that the PCR ran. The table came from immunoSEQ multiplex PCR; TCRdb's copy has only in-frame clones and leaves some out. The sample lists 100,000 to 150,000 clones, 70% to 80% occurring once. The ends were cut back, 4 bases at V and 0 bases at J, with 8 bases in the middle. Germline V gives CDR1 SGHRS, CDR2 YFSETQ. CDR3 size: 14 residues. The rearrangement joins TRBV5-1 to TRBJ1-3, with D hard to call. Material for sequencing was PBMCs. The clonotype comes from a woman between 45 and 60 years old in good health and CMV-seropositive. CDR3 sequence (DNA): TGCGCCAGCAGCATAACGAGCTCTGGAAACACCATATATTTT. Translation: CASSITSSGNTIYF.